This paragraph reports one T cell receptor (beta chain). Its antigen is unknown. Data came from immunoSEQ multiplex PCR; TCRdb stores just in-frame clones and leaves some out. The sample lists 60,000 to 85,000 clones, about nine tenths occurring once. This record comes from a study of T cell responses to AZD1222 COVID-19 vaccine. Second-dose timings of about 4 or about 12 weeks were pooled. Overall study findings and caveats: At baseline, seropositivity was found in only 5 to 7 AZD1222 recipients.

The receptor comes from an adult who received the AZD1222 COVID-19 vaccine. Sample: peripheral blood, taken 28 days after the second AZD1222 dose.

The CDR3 loop reads CASSPGLWGRQETQYF. The DNA for the CDR3 is TGTGCCAGCAGTCCAGGACTGTGGGGGAGACAAGAGACCCAGTACTTC. The rearrangement uses TRBV9 and TRBJ2-5; D could derive from TRBD1 or TRBD2 (5 bases each). This CDR3 is 16 amino acids long. CDR1 and CDR2 from the germline V gene are SGDLS and YYNGEE. V dropped 5 bases and J dropped 2 bases, with 19 bases sitting between them.